This TCR beta chain was sequenced in a study of T cells in Graves' hyperthyroidism and ophthalmopathy. The CDR3 extends over 14 amino acids. Germline assignment: CDR1 SNHLY and CDR2 FYNNEI. The trim removed 10 bases at V and 2 bases at J, leaving 8 bases unmatched. TCR beta CDR3 regions were amplified from RNA transcripts. HTBI primers drove first-round RT-PCR of the TCR CDR3. TCRdb used MiXCR to reprocess the multiplex PCR reads, holding one entry per CDR3 protein. The data contain around 440,000 distinct CDR3 sequences, 15% to 17% of them singletons. The sample was blood. This TCR derives from a woman between 18 and 30 years old with Graves' hyperthyroidism. V usage is TRBV2 and J usage is TRBJ2-5; 9 bases match TRBD2. DNA of the CDR3: TGTGCCACCAAGACTAGCGGAGGACAAGAGACCCAGTACTTC. This translates into CATKTSGGQETQYF.